This T cell receptor (beta chain) was observed in a study of breast tumors, draining lymph nodes, adjacent tissues. Broader study findings: Compared with lymph nodes, tumors were less diverse; compared with nontumor tissue, more.

This clonotype appeared many times. Its matching antigen is unknown. Breast cancer patients provided tissue from their axillary draining lymph nodes. TCRdb reprocessed the multiplex PCR reads with MiXCR, giving one entry per CDR3 protein. Of 150,000 to 250,000 distinct CDR3 sequences detected, around 29% appear once; the ten largest clones hold 4% to 5.5%. The CDR3 has 14 residues. Trimming stripped 5 bases from V and 4 bases from J, with 15 bases between. Germline values: CDR1 MNHNY, CDR2 SVGAGI (reference sequence). Source material: axillary lymph node tissue. The sequence came from a female donor with breast cancer. Some clones in this sample may be carry-over from other donors' samples. The rearrangement links TRBV6-6 to TRBJ2-7; tentative D call: TRBD1 (6 bases). The CDR3 region has the DNA TGTGCCAGCAGTCCGCTTACCCAGGGGTACGAGCAGTACTTC. It specifies CASSPLTQGYEQYF.